This TCR beta chain stems from a study of CD8 T cells in Susac syndrome. Looked up from germline, CDR1 is LGHDT and CDR2 is YNNKEL (reference sequence). The CDR3 is made up of 14 amino acids. Between the trimmed V and J ends, which lost 0 bases and 6 bases, there was a span of 10 bases. The authors reverse transcribed roughly 0.5 to 1 ug RNA with random hexamers. TCRdb itself ran the immunoSEQ multiplex PCR reads through MiXCR, one entry per CDR3 protein. The sample consists of 70,000 or so distinct CDR3 sequences, over 90% of them appearing once. The origin of this receptor is a human donor in good health. Sequencing used CD8+ T cells from PBMCs. V usage is TRBV3-1 and J usage is TRBJ2-3; the D is unclear. CDR3 residues: CASSQEARVDTQYF. CDR3 DNA: TGTGCCAGCAGCCAAGAGGCTCGAGTGGATACGCAGTATTTT.